This TCR beta chain is drawn from a study of blood T cell repertoires in COVID-19. This CDR3 has 16 amino acids. Germline values: CDR1 SSHAT, CDR2 FNYEAQ (reference sequence). J gave up 2 bases and V 4 bases, and 6 bases lay outside the gene matches. Some clones are missing from TCRdb's copy, which holds only in-frame ones; the method was immunoSEQ multiplex PCR. This table has 25,000 to 30,000 clones, about 70% appearing once. The receptor comes from a human donor in a cohort sampled during active COVID-19. The specimen sequenced was peripheral blood. The chain carries TRBV7-7 and TRBJ2-3; TRBD1 agrees at 10 bases. CDR3 residues: CASSSGDRGDTDTQYF. CDR3 sequence (DNA): TGTGCCAGCAGCTCCGGGGACAGGGGAGACACAGATACGCAGTATTTT.